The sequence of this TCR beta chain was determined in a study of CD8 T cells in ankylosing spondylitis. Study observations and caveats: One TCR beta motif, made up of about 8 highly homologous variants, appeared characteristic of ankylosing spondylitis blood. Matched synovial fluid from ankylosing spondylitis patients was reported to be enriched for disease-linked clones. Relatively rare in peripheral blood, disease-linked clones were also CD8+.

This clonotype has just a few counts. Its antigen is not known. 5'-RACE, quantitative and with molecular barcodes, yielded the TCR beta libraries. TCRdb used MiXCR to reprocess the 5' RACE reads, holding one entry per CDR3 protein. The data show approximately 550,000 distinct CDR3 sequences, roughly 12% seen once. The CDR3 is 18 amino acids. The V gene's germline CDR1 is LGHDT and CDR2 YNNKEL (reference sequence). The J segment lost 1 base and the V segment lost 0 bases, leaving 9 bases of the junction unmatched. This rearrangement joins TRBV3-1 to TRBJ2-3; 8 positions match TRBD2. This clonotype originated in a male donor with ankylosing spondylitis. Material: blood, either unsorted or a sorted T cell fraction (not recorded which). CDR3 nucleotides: TGTGCCAGCAGCCAAGATGGCCCAGCGGGAGAGCGCACAGATACGCAGTATTTT. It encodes CASSQDGPAGERTDTQYF.